Here is one T cell receptor beta chain with its context. The germline V gene has CDR1 MNHEY and CDR2 SVGAGI. The CDR3 has 14 residues. The junction had 6 bases not matched to a gene; V was cut back by 7 bases and J by 0 bases. The data originate from a study of blood T cell repertoires in COVID-19. Whole-study context: Some COVID-19 samples were acute and others convalescent; all came from the United States, Italy and Spain. T cells, B-cell-depleted T cells, or PBMCs provided the cDNA or gDNA that served as material.

As handled by the study authors: Amplification of reference gene primers provided the estimated nucleated cell counts. Assay used: immunoSEQ multiplex PCR; TCRdb lists only in-frame clones, some missing. V and J calls and clone size are copied from that table; D and trimming were computed from the DNA. This table has 60,000 to 85,000 clones, approximately 87% appearing once. The specimen was peripheral blood. The chain recombines TRBV6-5 with TRBJ2-7; 7 nucleotides match TRBD1. The sequence was collected from a middle-aged man with active COVID-19. The CDR3 coding sequence is TGTGCCAGCACCAGGGACAGTCTCTCCTACGAGCAGTACTTC. It translates to CASTRDSLSYEQYF.